The entry below describes one TCR beta chain. Method: immunoSEQ multiplex PCR; TCRdb's copy keeps in-frame clones and lacks some. Among about 20,000 clones listed, 80% to 90% were seen once. The data derive from a study of T cell changes during pregnancy in multiple sclerosis. The V and J ends lost 5 bases and 7 bases, in that order; junction bases with no gene match: 7. In germline, CDR1 is LNHDA, CDR2 SQIVND (reference sequence). The CDR3 is made up of 13 amino acids. This clonotype was obtained from a female donor in good health, enrolled as a control in a pregnancy study. The chain combines TRBV19 with TRBJ1-1; 7 bases match TRBD1. The input for sequencing was CD8+ T cells from peripheral blood mononuclear cells, taken in the second trimester of pregnancy. CDR3 residues: CASSPQGGGEAFF. CDR3 DNA sequence: TGTGCCAGTAGTCCCCAAGGGGGCGGTGAAGCTTTCTTT.